A selection of T cell receptor beta chains follows, all from one sample in a study of blood T cell repertoires in COVID-19. Produced via immunoSEQ multiplex PCR; TCRdb's table is partial and in-frame only. The sample has some 200,000 clones, around 84% seen once. Sequences were obtained from peripheral blood. The receptor set was obtained from a human donor in a cohort sampled during active COVID-19. Both conserved end residues are part of each CDR3. Each record gives: V gene, J gene, CDR3 protein.

v_gene: TRBV19; j_gene: TRBJ2-3; CDR3aa: CASSQGVGGRTDTQYF
v_gene: TRBV6-6; j_gene: TRBJ2-7; CDR3aa: CASVGGPNYEQYF
v_gene: TRBV11-3; j_gene: TRBJ2-1; CDR3aa: CASSPRAGVNEQFF
v_gene: TRBV4-2; j_gene: TRBJ1-2; CDR3aa: CASSPQGNYGYTF
v_gene: TRBV23-1; j_gene: TRBJ2-7; CDR3aa: CASSQSEQGETYEQYF
v_gene: TRBV14; j_gene: TRBJ2-7; CDR3aa: CASRTSRGVEQYF
v_gene: TRBV7-9; j_gene: TRBJ2-1; CDR3aa: CASSSTGAGYTYNEQFF
v_gene: TRBV6-6; j_gene: TRBJ2-7; CDR3aa: CASSYSTGANYEQYF
v_gene: TRBV2; j_gene: TRBJ2-3; CDR3aa: CASDGAGGSTDTQYF
v_gene: TRBV11-2; j_gene: TRBJ1-1; CDR3aa: CASRVTGTEAFF
v_gene: TRBV2; j_gene: TRBJ2-7; CDR3aa: CASSDGQESSYEQYF
v_gene: TRBV6-5; j_gene: TRBJ1-1; CDR3aa: CASRPPGALSEAFF
v_gene: TRBV30; j_gene: TRBJ1-1; CDR3aa: CAWNKMGEGNTEAFF
v_gene: TRBV5-4; j_gene: TRBJ2-5; CDR3aa: CASGQGRGQETQYF
v_gene: TRBV7-2; j_gene: TRBJ2-2; CDR3aa: CASSLGGSVQTGELFF